This T cell receptor (beta chain) is drawn from a study of T cell clones after liver transplantation (dated by TCRdb to about 2019). Notes on the research overall: The samples were obtained from ITN030ST, a randomized trial that attempted immunosuppression withdrawal within 2 years after liver transplantation. Donor-reactive T cell clones were identified by TCRbeta sequencing after a pre-transplant mixed lymphocyte reaction and then tracked in post-transplant blood. Third party-reactive TCRbeta sequences were also identified from pre-transplant MLRs to serve as an antigen-independent comparator for donor-reactive sequences. Of the eight recipients, a few were HCV-positive, while the remaining recipients had been transplanted for non-autoimmune, non-viral indications. Subjects received no induction therapy and standard immunosuppression until randomization at 12-24 months post-transplant. Tolerance meant complete immunosuppression withdrawal for at least one year without liver enzymes rising beyond twice the upper limit of normal. Blood samples were taken pre-transplant, pre-randomization before withdrawal, and post-randomization after full withdrawal or failed withdrawal. A cohort of 8 liver transplant recipients was studied, of whom 3 were classified as tolerant and 5 as non-tolerant.

On the study overall, not on this receptor specifically: In two subjects, low numbers of available donor cells limited the measurable donor-reactive repertoire. The conclusions were considered preliminary, being limited by small, heterogeneous patient numbers and non-standardized post-transplant time points. When repertoire turnover was accounted for, significantly reduced detection of donor-reactive sequences was found in 7 of 8 subjects for CD4 and in 8 of 8 subjects for CD8. Circulating donor-reactive CD4 TCRbeta sequences fell significantly post-transplant in 5 of 8 subjects, irrespective of tolerance or HCV status. A greater decline was seen for donor-reactive sequences than for third party-reactive sequences, suggesting partial antigen-specific deletion unrelated to withdrawal success. Without allograft tissue specimens, donor-reactive T cells may have migrated into the graft rather than being deleted.

About this clone: Its antigen is currently not known. Qualities for individual bases were not recorded, and no much larger clone is one base off.

Thawed unstimulated PBMCs were stained for CD3, CD4 and CD8 and FACS-sorted into CD3+CD4+ and CD3+CD8+ populations. Randomization to immunosuppression withdrawal applied to every one of the 8 studied subjects. The Qiagen DNeasy Blood and Tissue Kit was used for genomic DNA isolation. High-throughput TCRbeta CDR3 sequencing of frozen genomic DNA was performed by immunoSEQ, with PCR amplification, mapping, bias correction and internal controls included. The paper's data handling went like this. Productive rearrangements were retained, and unique TCRbeta sequences were defined by the CDR3 nucleotide sequence together with the V and J gene. A sequence counted as donor-reactive only if the sequence showed at least 5-fold expansion in CFSE-low cells compared with unstimulated pre-transplant cells and had a frequency of at least 0.01%. To ensure at least 90% detection power, minimum frequency thresholds were set for each subject based on that subject's lowest-template unstimulated sample. Repertoire turnover was measured by Jensen-Shannon divergence between the top 1000 TCRbeta sequences post- and pre-transplant. Two-sided Fisher's exact tests were used to test for changes in how often donor-reactive sequences were detected. Here the immuneACCESS table is served through TCRdb, limited to in-frame sequences with V and J called. Missing clones are a known gap in these copies; in checked studies unresolved V genes cover under half, and the rest lacks a known reason. That table gives V, J and clone size, and the DNA gave D and trimming. Here the sample has 50,000 or so clones; roughly 90% occur a single time. The ten top clones hold approximately 15% of the sample.

In the germline V gene (reference sequence), CDR1 corresponds to WNHNN and CDR2 to SYGVQD. The CDR3 runs 16 residues from the cysteine to the phenylalanine. The entry retains the CDR3 DNA only, 48 bases that are in frame from base 1. The junction shows trimming of 6 bases on V and 6 bases on J, and the gene matches do not reach 16 bases of it. The chain is encoded by TRBV10-1 joined to TRBJ1-1; 7 junctional bases match TRBD1. Here the sequenced sample was CD8+ T cells from blood, taken 12 months after liver transplant. The sequence was collected from a human patient who received a liver transplant. The graft donor may be the source of some T cells after a transplant. The CDR3: CASSPPETGKEAEAFF. The DNA reads as follows: TGCGCCAGCAGCCCCCCCGAGACAGGGAAAGAAGCTGAAGCTTTCTTT.